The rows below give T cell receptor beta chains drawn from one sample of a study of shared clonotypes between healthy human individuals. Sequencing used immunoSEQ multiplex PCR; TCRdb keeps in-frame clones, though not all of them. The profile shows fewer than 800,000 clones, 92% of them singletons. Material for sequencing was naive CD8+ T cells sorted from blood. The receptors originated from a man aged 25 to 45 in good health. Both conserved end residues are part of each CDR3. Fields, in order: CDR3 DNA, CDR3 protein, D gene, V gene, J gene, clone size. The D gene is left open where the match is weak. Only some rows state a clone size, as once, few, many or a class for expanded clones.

CDR3 DNA: TGCGCCAGCAGCCAAGTTAGGGAGTTGTTCGATGAGCAGTTCTTC
CDR3 protein: CASSQVRELFDEQFF
D gene: .
V gene: TRBV4-1
J gene: TRBJ2-1
clone size: .

CDR3 DNA: TGTGCCAGCAGTTTACAGCAGGGAGGCAATCAGCCCCAGCATTTT
CDR3 protein: CASSLQQGGNQPQHF
D gene: .
V gene: TRBV28
J gene: TRBJ1-5
clone size: .

CDR3 DNA: TGTGCCAGCAGCGTAGATGTTAATGGACAGAACTATGGCTACACCTTC
CDR3 protein: CASSVDVNGQNYGYTF
D gene: .
V gene: TRBV9
J gene: TRBJ1-2
clone size: .

CDR3 DNA: TGTGCCAGCAATGGGGAGGTCTACGAGCAGTACTTC
CDR3 protein: CASNGEVYEQYF
D gene: .
V gene: TRBV28
J gene: TRBJ2-7
clone size: .

CDR3 DNA: TGTGCCACCACCTCAGGGGAAGGTAACACTGAAGCTTTCTTT
CDR3 protein: CATTSGEGNTEAFF
D gene: .
V gene: TRBV15
J gene: TRBJ1-1
clone size: .

CDR3 DNA: TGTGCCAGCAACATTATGGCAGGGTCGGGTGGGAGGGATACGCAGTATTTT
CDR3 protein: CASNIMAGSGGRDTQYF
D gene: .
V gene: TRBV5-4
J gene: TRBJ2-3
clone size: .

CDR3 DNA: TGTGCCATCGGAATTATAACTCGGGATGAGCAGTTCTTC
CDR3 protein: CAIGIITRDEQFF
D gene: .
V gene: TRBV10-3
J gene: TRBJ2-1
clone size: .

CDR3 DNA: TGCGCCAGCAGCCAAGATGATGCTGGATCCTACAATGAGCAGTTCTTC
CDR3 protein: CASSQDDAGSYNEQFF
D gene: .
V gene: TRBV4-1
J gene: TRBJ2-1
clone size: .

CDR3 DNA: TGTGCCAGCAGCTATAGACAAGCAAGCACAGATACGCAGTATTTT
CDR3 protein: CASSYRQASTDTQYF
D gene: .
V gene: TRBV11-3
J gene: TRBJ2-3
clone size: .

CDR3 DNA: TGTGCCAGCTCACAGACTAGCGAGGTTTTACAAGAGACCCAGTACTTC
CDR3 protein: CASSQTSEVLQETQYF
D gene: TRBD2
V gene: TRBV18
J gene: TRBJ2-5
clone size: .

CDR3 DNA: TGTGCCAGCATCCCCGACTTAGGGGGCTACACCTATGGCTACACCTTC
CDR3 protein: CASIPDLGGYTYGYTF
D gene: TRBD1
V gene: TRBV7-9
J gene: TRBJ1-2
clone size: .

CDR3 DNA: TGTGCCAGCAGTGAATCCGCGTTCAGTGGCTACACCTTC
CDR3 protein: CASSESAFSGYTF
D gene: .
V gene: TRBV2
J gene: TRBJ1-2
clone size: .

CDR3 DNA: TGTGCCAGCAGTCCACTCTCCGGTGAGCAGTACTTC
CDR3 protein: CASSPLSGEQYF
D gene: .
V gene: TRBV27
J gene: TRBJ2-7
clone size: .

CDR3 DNA: TGTGCCAGCAGCCACGGTGCTTCCTACGAGCAGTACTTC
CDR3 protein: CASSHGASYEQYF
D gene: .
V gene: TRBV27
J gene: TRBJ2-7
clone size: few

CDR3 DNA: TGCGCCAGCAGCTTGGTGGCGGAACGCTCCCATGGAGCTTTCTTT
CDR3 protein: CASSLVAERSHGAFF
D gene: .
V gene: TRBV5-1
J gene: TRBJ1-1
clone size: once

CDR3 DNA: TGTGCCAGCAGCTCGTTGAGGGGGCTCGACACTGAAGCTTTCTTT
CDR3 protein: CASSSLRGLDTEAFF
D gene: TRBD1
V gene: TRBV11-2
J gene: TRBJ1-1
clone size: .

CDR3 DNA: TGCGCCAGCAGCCCGGGACTAGCGGGAGGGCCATTCGACATTCAGTACTTC
CDR3 protein: CASSPGLAGGPFDIQYF
D gene: TRBD2
V gene: TRBV5-1
J gene: TRBJ2-4
clone size: .

CDR3 DNA: TGTGCCAGCAGTTACGGGGTGATGCCCTACAATGAGCAGTTCTTC
CDR3 protein: CASSYGVMPYNEQFF
D gene: .
V gene: TRBV6-6
J gene: TRBJ2-1
clone size: once

CDR3 DNA: TGTGCCAGCAGTATGGTTAGCGGGAGGGCCGTCGGAAATGAGCAGTTCTTC
CDR3 protein: CASSMVSGRAVGNEQFF
D gene: TRBD2
V gene: TRBV11-1
J gene: TRBJ2-1
clone size: once

CDR3 DNA: TGTGCCCTAACCGACGGGACAGGGACTTACCAAGAGACCCAGTACTTC
CDR3 protein: CALTDGTGTYQETQYF
D gene: TRBD1
V gene: TRBV2
J gene: TRBJ2-5
clone size: .

CDR3 DNA: TGTGCCAGCAGTTTTATGGCGGGAGCGGTAGATACGCAGTATTTT
CDR3 protein: CASSFMAGAVDTQYF
D gene: TRBD2
V gene: TRBV27
J gene: TRBJ2-3
clone size: .

CDR3 DNA: TGTGCCAGCAGCTTCACCGGACAGCCCTCCTACGAGCAGTACTTC
CDR3 protein: CASSFTGQPSYEQYF
D gene: .
V gene: TRBV5-4
J gene: TRBJ2-7
clone size: .

CDR3 DNA: TGTGCCAGCAGCTTGGACAGCGCCTACGAGCAGTACTTC
CDR3 protein: CASSLDSAYEQYF
D gene: .
V gene: TRBV5-4
J gene: TRBJ2-7
clone size: .

CDR3 DNA: TGTGCCAGCAGTGAATCGGCTAGCGGGATTTTGGATACGCAGTATTTT
CDR3 protein: CASSESASGILDTQYF
D gene: TRBD2
V gene: TRBV2
J gene: TRBJ2-3
clone size: .

CDR3 DNA: TGTGCCAGTAGCCTGGCGGGGGGCTACGAGCAGTACTTC
CDR3 protein: CASSLAGGYEQYF
D gene: TRBD2
V gene: TRBV19
J gene: TRBJ2-7
clone size: .

CDR3 DNA: TGTGCCAGCAGCTTACCAACAGGGAACGAGCAGTACTTC
CDR3 protein: CASSLPTGNEQYF
D gene: .
V gene: TRBV7-9
J gene: TRBJ2-7
clone size: .

CDR3 DNA: TGCGCCAGCACCTCCGTACTAGCGGGAGCAGCAGATACGCAGTATTTT
CDR3 protein: CASTSVLAGAADTQYF
D gene: TRBD2
V gene: TRBV4-1
J gene: TRBJ2-3
clone size: .

CDR3 DNA: TGCAGCGTTGAAGAATCAGGGGGCAATCAGCCCCAGCATTTT
CDR3 protein: CSVEESGGNQPQHF
D gene: .
V gene: TRBV29-1
J gene: TRBJ1-5
clone size: many

CDR3 DNA: TGTGCCAGCTCACCACTGACTAGCGGGTCGGTCTACGAGCAGTACTTC
CDR3 protein: CASSPLTSGSVYEQYF
D gene: TRBD2
V gene: TRBV18
J gene: TRBJ2-7
clone size: .

CDR3 DNA: TGTGCCAGTAGTATTGGGACAGGGGGAGATCGGTGGAATGAGCAGTTCTTC
CDR3 protein: CASSIGTGGDRWNEQFF
D gene: TRBD1
V gene: TRBV19
J gene: TRBJ2-1
clone size: .

CDR3 DNA: TGTGCCAGCAGCACCGGTGGGCTAGCTACCTACAATGAGCAGTTCTTC
CDR3 protein: CASSTGGLATYNEQFF
D gene: .
V gene: TRBV7-9
J gene: TRBJ2-1
clone size: .

CDR3 DNA: TGTGCCAGCAGTTTTTCAGTAGCGGGGCAAGAGACCCAGTACTTC
CDR3 protein: CASSFSVAGQETQYF
D gene: TRBD2
V gene: TRBV27
J gene: TRBJ2-5
clone size: .

CDR3 DNA: TGTGCCAGCAGTGTTGGATATGGGGCCAACGTCCTGACTTTC
CDR3 protein: CASSVGYGANVLTF
D gene: .
V gene: TRBV6-1
J gene: TRBJ2-6
clone size: .